This TCR beta chain was observed in a study of cytomegalovirus exposure and HLA in healthy donors. Overall study results and limits: Rarity characterized most TCR sequences, yet some public TCRs appeared in many donors.

The protocol was immunoSEQ multiplex PCR, while the TCRdb copy is restricted to in-frame clones and leaves out a portion. The sample consists of about 130,000 clones, roughly nine tenths of them appearing once. In regard to this clone: Its antigen is not known.

The germline V gene has CDR1 LGHNA and CDR2 YSLEER. The junction had 12 bases not matched to a gene; V was cut back by 0 bases and J by 8 bases. CDR3 length: 17 residues. The sample was PBMCs. The chain combines TRBV4-3 with TRBJ2-4; 8 bases map to TRBD2. The TCR originated in a woman under 30 in good health and CMV-seropositive. The CDR3 DNA is TGCGCCAGCAGCCAAGATTCCTCGGGGACTAGTTGGTACATTCAGTACTTC. Translation: CASSQDSSGTSWYIQYF.